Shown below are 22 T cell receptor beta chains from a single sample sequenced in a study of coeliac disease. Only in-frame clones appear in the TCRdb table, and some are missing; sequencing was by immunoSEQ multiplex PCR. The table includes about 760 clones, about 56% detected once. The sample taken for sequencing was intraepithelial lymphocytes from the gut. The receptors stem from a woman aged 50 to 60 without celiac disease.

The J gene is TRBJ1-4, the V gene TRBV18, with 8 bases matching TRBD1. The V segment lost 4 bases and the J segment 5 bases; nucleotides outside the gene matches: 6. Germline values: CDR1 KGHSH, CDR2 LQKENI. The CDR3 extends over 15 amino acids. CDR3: CASSLDRATNEKLFF. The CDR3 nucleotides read TGTGCCAGCTCACTGGACAGGGCGACAAATGAAAAACTGTTTTTT.

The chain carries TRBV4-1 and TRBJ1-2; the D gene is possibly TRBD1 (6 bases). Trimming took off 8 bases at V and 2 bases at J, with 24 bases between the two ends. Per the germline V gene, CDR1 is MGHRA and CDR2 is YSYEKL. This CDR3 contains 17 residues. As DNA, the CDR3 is TGCGCCAGCGGGGGCTCCGACATCAGGACCAGGAACTATGGCTACACCTTC. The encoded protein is CASGGSDIRTRNYGYTF.

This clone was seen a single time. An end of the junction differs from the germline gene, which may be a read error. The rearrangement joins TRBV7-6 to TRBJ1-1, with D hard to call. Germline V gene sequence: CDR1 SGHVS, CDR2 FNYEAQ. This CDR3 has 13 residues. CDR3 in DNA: TGTGCCAGCAGCACACAGACGAACGCTGAAGCTTTCTTT. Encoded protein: CASSTQTNAEAFF.

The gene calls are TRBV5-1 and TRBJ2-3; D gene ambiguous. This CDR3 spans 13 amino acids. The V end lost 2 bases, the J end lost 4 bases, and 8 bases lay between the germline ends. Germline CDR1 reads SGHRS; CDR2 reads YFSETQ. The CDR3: CASSLNSPDTQYF. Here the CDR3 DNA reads TGCGCCAGCAGCTTAAACTCCCCAGATACGCAGTATTTT.

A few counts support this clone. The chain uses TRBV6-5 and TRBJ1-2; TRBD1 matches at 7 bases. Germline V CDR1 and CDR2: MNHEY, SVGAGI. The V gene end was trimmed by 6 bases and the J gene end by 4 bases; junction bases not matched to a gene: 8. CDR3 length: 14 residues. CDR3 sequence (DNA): TGTGCCAGCAGCGACGAAGGGGGCGGCTATGGCTACACCTTC. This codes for CASSDEGGGYGYTF.

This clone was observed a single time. CDR3 amino acids: CASSSRLAGGPSGANVLTF. The CDR3 DNA reads TGTGCCAGCAGTTCAAGGCTAGCGGGGGGGCCATCTGGGGCCAACGTCCTGACTTTC. The V call is TRBV27, the J call TRBJ2-6; the match to TRBD2 covers 12 bases. The CDR3 is made up of 19 amino acids. V trimming: 4 bases; J trimming: 1 base; junction bases outside the gene matches: 8. Germline V CDR1 and CDR2: MNHEY, SMNVEV (reference sequence).

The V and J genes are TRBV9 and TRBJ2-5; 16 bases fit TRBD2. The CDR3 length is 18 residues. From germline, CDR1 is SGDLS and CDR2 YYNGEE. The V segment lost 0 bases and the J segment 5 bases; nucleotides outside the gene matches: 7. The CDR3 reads CASSVGGLAGGRRETQYF. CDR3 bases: TGTGCCAGCAGCGTAGGGGGACTAGCGGGGGGGAGACGGGAGACCCAGTACTTC.

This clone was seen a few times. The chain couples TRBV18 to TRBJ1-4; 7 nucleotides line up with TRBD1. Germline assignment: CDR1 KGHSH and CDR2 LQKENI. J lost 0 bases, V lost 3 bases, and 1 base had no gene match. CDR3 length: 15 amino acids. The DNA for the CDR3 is TGTGCCAGCTCACCCGACAGGGCAACTAATGAAAAACTGTTTTTT. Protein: CASSPDRATNEKLFF.

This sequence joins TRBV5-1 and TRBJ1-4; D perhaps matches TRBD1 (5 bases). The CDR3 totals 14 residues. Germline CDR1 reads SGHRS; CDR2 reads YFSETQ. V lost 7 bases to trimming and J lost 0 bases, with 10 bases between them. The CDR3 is CASREGATNEKLFF. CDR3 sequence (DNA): TGCGCCAGCCGCGAAGGGGCAACTAATGAAAAACTGTTTTTT.

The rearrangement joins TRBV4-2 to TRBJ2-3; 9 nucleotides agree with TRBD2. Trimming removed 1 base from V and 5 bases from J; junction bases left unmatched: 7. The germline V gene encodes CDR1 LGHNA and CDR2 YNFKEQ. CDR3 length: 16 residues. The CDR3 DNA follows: TGTGCCAGCAGCCAAGTGGCGGGGGGGCATAAAGATACGCAGTATTTT. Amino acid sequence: CASSQVAGGHKDTQYF.

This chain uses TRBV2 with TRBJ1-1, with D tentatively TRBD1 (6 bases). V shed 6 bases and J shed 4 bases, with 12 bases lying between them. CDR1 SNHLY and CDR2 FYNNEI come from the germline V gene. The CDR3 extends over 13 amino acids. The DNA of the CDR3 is TGTGCCAGCAGAGGGGGGGGTAGCACTGAAGCTTTCTTT. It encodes CASRGGGSTEAFF.

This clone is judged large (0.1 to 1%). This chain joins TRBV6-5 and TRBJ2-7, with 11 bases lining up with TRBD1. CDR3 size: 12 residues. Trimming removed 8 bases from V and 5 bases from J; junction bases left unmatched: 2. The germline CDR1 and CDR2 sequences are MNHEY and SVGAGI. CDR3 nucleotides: TGTGCCAGCTGGGACAGGGGGGACGAGCAGTACTTC. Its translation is CASWDRGDEQYF.

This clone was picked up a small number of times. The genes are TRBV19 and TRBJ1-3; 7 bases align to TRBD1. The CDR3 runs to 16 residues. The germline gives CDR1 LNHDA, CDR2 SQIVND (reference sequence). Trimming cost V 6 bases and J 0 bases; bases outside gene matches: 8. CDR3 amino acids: CASSDEGQSSGNTIYF. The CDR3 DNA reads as TGTGCCAGTAGCGATGAGGGACAGTCCTCTGGAAACACCATATATTTT. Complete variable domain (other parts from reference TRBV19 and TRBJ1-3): DGGITQSPKYLFRKEGQNVTLSCEQNLNHDAMYWYRQDPGQGLRLIYYSQIVNDFQKGDIAEGYSVSREKKESFPLTVTSAQKNPTAFYLCASSDEGQSSGNTIYFGEGSWLTVV.

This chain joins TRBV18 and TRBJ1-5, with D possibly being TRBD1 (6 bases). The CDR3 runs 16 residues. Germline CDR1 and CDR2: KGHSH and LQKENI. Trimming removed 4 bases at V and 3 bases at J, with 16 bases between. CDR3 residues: CASSQRGRADNQPQHF. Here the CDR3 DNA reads TGTGCCAGCTCACAAAGGGGGAGGGCGGACAATCAGCCCCAGCATTTT.

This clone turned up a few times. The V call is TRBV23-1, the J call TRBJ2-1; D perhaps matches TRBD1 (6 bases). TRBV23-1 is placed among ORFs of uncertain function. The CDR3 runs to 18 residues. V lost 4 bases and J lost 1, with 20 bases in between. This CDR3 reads CASSRAGTGSPSYNEQFF. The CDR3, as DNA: TGCGCCAGCAGTCGGGCCGGTACAGGGAGCCCTTCCTACAATGAGCAGTTCTTC.

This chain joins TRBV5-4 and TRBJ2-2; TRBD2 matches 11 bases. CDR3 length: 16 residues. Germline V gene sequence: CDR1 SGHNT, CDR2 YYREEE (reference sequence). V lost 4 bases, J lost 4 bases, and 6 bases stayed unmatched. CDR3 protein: CASSPSGGRSTGELFF. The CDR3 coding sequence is TGTGCCAGCAGCCCTAGCGGGGGGCGAAGCACCGGGGAGCTGTTTTTT.

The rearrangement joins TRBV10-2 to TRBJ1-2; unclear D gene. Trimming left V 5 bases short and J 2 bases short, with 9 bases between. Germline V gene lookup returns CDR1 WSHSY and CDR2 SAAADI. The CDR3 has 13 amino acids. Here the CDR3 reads CASSPRGNYGYTF. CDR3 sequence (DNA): TGCGCCAGCAGTCCGCGGGGAAACTATGGCTACACCTTC.

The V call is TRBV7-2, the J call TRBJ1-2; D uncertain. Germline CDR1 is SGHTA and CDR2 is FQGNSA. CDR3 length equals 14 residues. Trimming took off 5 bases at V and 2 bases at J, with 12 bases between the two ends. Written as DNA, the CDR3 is TGTGCCAGCAGCCCGTATATAGTGAACTATGGCTACACCTTC. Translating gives CASSPYIVNYGYTF.

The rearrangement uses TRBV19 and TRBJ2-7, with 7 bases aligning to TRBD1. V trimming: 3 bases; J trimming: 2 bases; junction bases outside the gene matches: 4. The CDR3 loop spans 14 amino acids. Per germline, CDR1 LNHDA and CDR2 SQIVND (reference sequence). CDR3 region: CASSMTGRAYEQYF. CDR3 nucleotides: TGTGCCAGTAGTATGACAGGGCGCGCCTACGAGCAGTACTTC.

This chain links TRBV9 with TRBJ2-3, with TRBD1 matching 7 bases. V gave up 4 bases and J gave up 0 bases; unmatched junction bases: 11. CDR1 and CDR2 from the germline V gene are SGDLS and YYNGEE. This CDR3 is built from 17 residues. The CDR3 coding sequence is TGTGCCAGCAGCCCGATACAGGGGTCGCTTAGCACAGATACGCAGTATTTT. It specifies CASSPIQGSLSTDTQYF.

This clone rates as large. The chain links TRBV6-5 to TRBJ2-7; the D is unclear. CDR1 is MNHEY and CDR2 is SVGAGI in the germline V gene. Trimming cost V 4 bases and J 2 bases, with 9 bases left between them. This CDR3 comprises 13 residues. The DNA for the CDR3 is TGTGCCAGCAGTTTCGCACAGACCTACGAGCAGTACTTC. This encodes CASSFAQTYEQYF.

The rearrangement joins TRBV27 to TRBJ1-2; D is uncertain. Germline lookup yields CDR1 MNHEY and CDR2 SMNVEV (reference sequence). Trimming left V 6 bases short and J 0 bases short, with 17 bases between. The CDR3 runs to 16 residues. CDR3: CASRSEGGAANYGYTF. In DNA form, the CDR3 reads TGTGCCAGCAGGAGCGAGGGAGGAGCCGCTAACTATGGCTACACCTTC.